These 20 T cell receptor beta chains were all obtained from the same sample, sequenced in a study of CD4 and CD8 cells across lung adenocarcinoma regions. TCRdb re-called the PCR reads through MiXCR, storing one row per CDR3 protein. The table lists under 30,000 distinct CDR3 sequences, around 56% of them singletons. The sample comprised CD8+ T cells from the center of a lung tumor. Receptors were obtained from a male donor with lung adenocarcinoma. The CD4 and CD8 labels of this study may be unreliable.

By share of the sample, this clonotype is medium-sized. V and J are TRBV6-1 and TRBJ2-7; no clear D gene. Germline V gene sequence: CDR1 MNHNS, CDR2 SASEGT. This CDR3 has 13 amino acids. Trimming pared 1 base from V and 4 bases from J, leaving 8 bases between. CDR3 sequence reads: CASSEGGRYEQYF. CDR3 sequence (DNA): TGTGCCAGCAGTGAAGGAGGCAGATACGAGCAGTACTTC.

V gene TRBV11-2 combines with J gene TRBJ2-2; D perhaps matches TRBD1 (5 bases). The CDR3 has 13 residues. V shed 0 bases and J shed 7 bases, with 6 bases lying between them. Germline V gives CDR1 SGHAT, CDR2 FQNNGV. CDR3 amino acids: CASSLDQGGELFF. The CDR3, as DNA: TGTGCCAGCAGCTTAGATCAGGGCGGGGAGCTGTTTTTT.

This clonotype was picked up a small number of times. The J gene is TRBJ2-5, the V gene TRBV6-5; TRBD1 might be the D (5 bases). Per germline, CDR1 MNHEY and CDR2 SVGAGI. With 0 bases removed from V and 4 bases from J, the gap between germline ends came to 12 bases. The CDR3 is 15 residues long. CDR3 DNA sequence: TGTGCCAGCAGTTACTCGGGCAGGGCCGGAGAGACCCAGTACTTC. It translates to CASSYSGRAGETQYF.

The chain employs TRBV7-6 and TRBJ2-1, with a weak D call TRBD2 (5 bases). Trimming shortened V by 5 bases and J by 9 bases, and 14 bases separated the two germline ends. CDR3 length: 13 amino acids. The germline CDR1 and CDR2 sequences are SGHVS and FNYEAQ. The CDR3 sequence: CASSLELGSEQFF. For the CDR3, the DNA is TGTGCCAGCAGCCTAGAGCTAGGGAGTGAGCAGTTCTTC.

A note on this clonotype: The junction and the germline gene differ at one end; a read error may be behind it. The chain joins TRBV10-3 to TRBJ2-4; the D gene is possibly TRBD2 (6 bases). The CDR3 has 12 residues. Germline-derived CDR1 and CDR2 are ENHRY and SYGVKD. The CDR3 is CSGRYAKNTQYF. In DNA, the CDR3 is TGTTCGGGGAGGTACGCCAAAAATACGCAGTATTTC.

This clonotype was found a few times. V is TRBV4-1 and J is TRBJ2-7; D is undetermined. Trimming left V 2 bases short and J 1 base short, with 9 bases between. The germline V gene encodes CDR1 MGHRA and CDR2 YSYEKL. This CDR3 spans 14 amino acids. The CDR3 DNA reads TGCGCCAGCAGCCAAATGGACGGATCCTACGAGCAGTACTTC. Its translation: CASSQMDGSYEQYF.

About this clonotype: This CDR3 is missing its conserved last phenylalanine or tryptophan, likely due to a read error. No DNA is shown, since the ends of the CDR3 on it are uncertain; the CDR3 is the one TCRdb lists. The chain joins TRBV7-2 to TRBJ2-1. Termini included, the CDR3 measures 10 amino acids. Germline-derived CDR1 and CDR2 are SGHTA and FQGNSA. The CDR3 protein is CASSRPKPVP.

This clonotype was observed many times. The V call is TRBV12-3 or TRBV12-4, the J call TRBJ2-5; a weak D match, TRBD2 (5 bases). The V gene lost 5 bases and the J gene lost 5 bases, with 15 bases spanning the gap. This CDR3 region has 14 residues. The DNA for the CDR3 is TGTGCCAGCAGTCCCCCGGGGTTGGGGGAGACCCAGTACTTC. Protein: CASSPPGLGETQYF.

This clonotype appeared many times. A single base separates this from a much larger clone, so it may be a read error. V usage is TRBV6-5 and J usage is TRBJ2-1, with 14 bases lining up with TRBD2. V shed 4 bases, J shed 15 bases, and the junction held 5 bases outside the gene matches. The CDR3 totals 13 residues. Per germline, CDR1 MNHEY and CDR2 SVGAGI. The chain's CDR3 is CASSLGLAGAVFF. The CDR3 DNA reads as TGTGCCAGCAGTTTGGGACTAGCGGGAGCGGTGTTCTTC.

This chain connects TRBV20-1 to TRBJ2-7; TRBD1 or TRBD2 may be the D gene (5 bases each). Per the germline V gene, CDR1 is DFQATT and CDR2 is SNEGSKA (reference sequence). V lost 4 bases, J lost 7 bases, and 20 bases lay in between. This CDR3 spans 14 amino acids. The CDR3 nucleotides read TGCAGTGCTAACTTGATAGGACGGGACGGGGAGCAGTACTTC. The encoded protein is CSANLIGRDGEQYF.

The CDR3 protein is CASRPPGLAGPRGGELFF. The CDR3 DNA follows: TGTGCCAGCAGACCGCCGGGACTAGCGGGACCCAGGGGCGGGGAGCTGTTTTTT. The chain has TRBV11-1 and TRBJ2-2; 13 bases map to TRBD2. Germline V lookup: CDR1 SGHAT, CDR2 FQDESV (reference sequence). The CDR3 contains 18 residues. Losses at the gene ends were 6 bases for V and 7 bases for J; bases not matched to a gene: 14. Full variable domain (remainder filled in from reference TRBV11-1 and TRBJ2-2): EAEVAQSPRYKITEKSQAVAFWCDPISGHATLYWYRQILGQGPELLVQFQDESVVDDSQLPKDRFSAERLKGVDSTLKIQPAELGDSAMYLCASRPPGLAGPRGGELFFGEGSRLTVL.

V gene TRBV27 combines with J gene TRBJ2-4; D is perhaps TRBD2 (6 bases). Germline CDR1 reads MNHEY; CDR2 reads SMNVEV (reference sequence). This CDR3 contains 14 residues. Between the trimmed V and J ends, which lost 6 bases and 13 bases, there was a span of 22 bases. CDR3 in DNA: TGTGCCAGCAGGGGACTTCGGAGTCCAAACACCCAGTACTTC. Its translation: CASRGLRSPNTQYF.

This rearrangement joins TRBV6-5 to TRBJ1-6; TRBD1 might be the D (6 bases). The CDR3 has 18 residues. Germline values: CDR1 MNHEY, CDR2 SVGAGI. V lost 0 bases to trimming and J lost 3 bases, with 15 bases between them. DNA of the CDR3: TGTGCCAGCAGTTACTCGACGGCAGGGGCCCTCTATAATTCACCCCTCCACTTT. Protein sequence: CASSYSTAGALYNSPLHF.

With regard to this clonotype: A junction boundary mismatches the germline segment, possibly from a read error. The rearrangement links TRBV27 to TRBJ2-3; D might be TRBD1 (5 bases). Germline CDR1 is MNHEY and CDR2 is SMNVEV (reference sequence). The CDR3 is made up of 15 amino acids. CDR3 coding DNA: TGTGCCAGCACCTTAGACAGATCAGGCAAAGACACGCAGTATTTC. Amino acid sequence: CASTLDRSGKDTQYF.

This chain uses TRBV6-5 with TRBJ2-6; D remains unclear. The CDR3 extends over 17 amino acids. From germline, CDR1 is MNHEY and CDR2 SVGAGI. Deletions cut 3 bases from V and 0 bases from J, with 12 bases between. As DNA, the CDR3 is TGTGCCAGCAGTTATCGGCAGGCCCCCTCTGGGGCCAACGTCCTGACTTTC. Amino acid sequence: CASSYRQAPSGANVLTF.

J is TRBJ2-3 and V is TRBV6-1; tentatively, D is TRBD2 (5 bases). The DNA end is a closer match to TRBJ2-2, so the J assignment may be wrong. CDR1 is MNHNS and CDR2 is SASEGT in the germline V gene. CDR3 size: 15 residues. This chain's CDR3 is CASTLKAGSTDELFF. CDR3 in DNA: TGTGCCAGCACTCTTAAGGCTGGGAGCACAGATGAGCTGTTTTTT.

The chain is built from TRBV10-2 and TRBJ2-4, with D possibly being TRBD2 (5 bases). V gave up 11 bases and J gave up 13 bases, with 27 bases separating them. Per germline, CDR1 WSHSY and CDR2 SAAADI. The CDR3 length is 14 residues. The CDR3 coding sequence is TGCGCCGGGCGCGGGTTGCGGGCCAAAGAGATCCAGTACTTC. Protein: CAGRGLRAKEIQYF.

This clonotype was found a few times. The J gene is TRBJ2-4, the V gene TRBV6-4; D gene uncertain. Germline V gene sequence: CDR1 MRHNA, CDR2 SNTAGT. The CDR3 is 11 amino acids. Trimming cost V 0 bases and J 13 bases, with 7 bases left between them. The CDR3 sequence: CASSDSNTQYF. The CDR3 region has the DNA TGTGCCAGCAGTGACTCGAACACCCAGTACTTC.

This clonotype was counted at least ten times. V is TRBV27 and J is TRBJ2-3; 10 bases align to TRBD2. Germline loops: CDR1 MNHEY, CDR2 SMNVEV (reference sequence). This CDR3 spans 17 amino acids. Unmatched junction bases numbered 9, after V lost 2 bases and J lost 4 bases. CDR3 in amino acids: CASSLQGAGGRADTQYF. The CDR3, as DNA: TGTGCCAGCAGTTTACAGGGAGCGGGAGGGAGAGCAGATACGCAGTATTTT.

The chain uses TRBV6-5 and TRBJ2-1; D might be TRBD1 or TRBD2, each matching 6 bases. The germline V gene has CDR1 MNHEY and CDR2 SVGAGI. V was clipped by 4 bases and J by 4 bases, with 14 bases between them. The CDR3 covers 15 residues. DNA for the CDR3: TGTGCCAGCAGTTTAAAGGGGGGACGATACAATGAGCAGTTCTTC. Translation gives CASSLKGGRYNEQFF.